This TCR beta chain was observed in a study of T cells in localized non-small cell lung cancer. Assay used: immunoSEQ multiplex PCR; TCRdb lists only in-frame clones, some missing. The sample lists 26,000 or so clones, approximately 86% seen once, with 6.8% in the top ten. Details on this clone: No antigen is known for it.

Findings of the study overall: Median approximately 58 top-100 tumor clones were shared with paired adjacent lung. Longer overall survival was linked to higher blood T cell density. Uninvolved neighboring lung showed the greatest T cell clonality, exceeding tumor.

Germline V gene sequence: CDR1 SGHDT, CDR2 YYEEEE. The ends were cut back, 3 bases at V and 1 base at J, with 4 bases in the middle. This CDR3 contains 12 residues. This chain connects TRBV5-6 to TRBJ1-1, with D uncertain. The clonotype was recovered from a male donor aged 60 or over with stage I lung adenocarcinoma. Sequences were derived from peripheral blood, sampled before any cancer treatment. This CDR3 reads CASSSGNTEAFF. CDR3 coding DNA: TGTGCCAGCAGCTCAGGGAACACTGAAGCTTTCTTT.